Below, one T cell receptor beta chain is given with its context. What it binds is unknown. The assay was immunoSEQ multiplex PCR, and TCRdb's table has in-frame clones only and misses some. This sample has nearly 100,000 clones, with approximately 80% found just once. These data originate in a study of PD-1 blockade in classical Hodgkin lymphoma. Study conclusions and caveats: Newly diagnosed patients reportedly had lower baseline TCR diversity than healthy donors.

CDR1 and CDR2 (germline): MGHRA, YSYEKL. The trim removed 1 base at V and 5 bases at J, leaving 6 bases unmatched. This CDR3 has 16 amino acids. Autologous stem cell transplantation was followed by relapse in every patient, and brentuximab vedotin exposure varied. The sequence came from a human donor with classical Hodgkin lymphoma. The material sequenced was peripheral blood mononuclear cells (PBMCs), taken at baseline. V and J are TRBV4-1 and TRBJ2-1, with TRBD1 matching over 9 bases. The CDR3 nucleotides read TGCGCCAGCAGCCAAGTCACCGGGACAGGGAACAATGAGCAGTTCTTC. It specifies CASSQVTGTGNNEQFF.